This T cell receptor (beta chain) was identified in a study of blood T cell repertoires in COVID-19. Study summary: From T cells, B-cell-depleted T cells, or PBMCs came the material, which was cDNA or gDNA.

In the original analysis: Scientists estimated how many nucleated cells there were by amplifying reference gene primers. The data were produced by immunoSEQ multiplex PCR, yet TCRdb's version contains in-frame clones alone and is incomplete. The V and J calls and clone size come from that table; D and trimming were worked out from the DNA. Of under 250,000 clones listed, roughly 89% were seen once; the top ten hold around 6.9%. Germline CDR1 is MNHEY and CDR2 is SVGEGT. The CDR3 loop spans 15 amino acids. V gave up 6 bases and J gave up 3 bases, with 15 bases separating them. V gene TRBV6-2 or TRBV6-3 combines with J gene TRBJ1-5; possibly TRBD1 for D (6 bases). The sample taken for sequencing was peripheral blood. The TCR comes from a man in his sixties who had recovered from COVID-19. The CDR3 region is CASSLMTGLNQPQHF. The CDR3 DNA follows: TGTGCCAGCAGCCTGATGACAGGCCTCAATCAGCCCCAGCATTTT.